These T cell receptor beta chains were read from a single sample in a study of cytomegalovirus exposure and HLA in healthy donors. Clones were sequenced by immunoSEQ multiplex PCR, and TCRdb holds only the in-frame ones, with some missing. Of approximately 170,000 clones in the sample, roughly 80% were seen once. Sequenced: PBMCs. The receptors were sampled from a male donor in good health and CMV-seronegative. Each CDR3 is given with its conserved first and last residue. The D gene is left open where the match is weak. Clone size, where shown, is once, few, many, or a class for clones that have expanded.

J: TRBJ1-2
size: NA
D: NA
V: TRBV6-5
CDR3: CASRGQDYGYTF
DNA: TGTGCCAGCAGGGGACAAGACTATGGCTACACCTTC

J: TRBJ1-3
size: NA
D: NA
V: TRBV4-3
CDR3: CASSQDGGAGSGNTIYF
DNA: TGCGCCAGCAGCCAAGACGGGGGAGCGGGGTCTGGAAACACCATATATTTT

J: TRBJ1-5
size: NA
D: TRBD1
V: TRBV19
CDR3: CASSIVGTGAQPQHF
DNA: TGTGCCAGTAGTATAGTTGGGACAGGGGCGCAGCCCCAGCATTTT

J: TRBJ2-7
size: NA
D: TRBD1
V: TRBV6-5
CDR3: CASILEGARTYEQYF
DNA: TGTGCCAGCATCCTCGAGGGGGCAAGGACCTACGAGCAGTACTTC

J: TRBJ2-7
size: NA
D: NA
V: TRBV7-8
CDR3: CASSFSRRSYEQYF
DNA: TGTGCCAGCAGCTTCTCCAGGCGTTCCTACGAGCAGTACTTC

J: TRBJ1-1
size: few
D: NA
V: TRBV5-1
CDR3: CASRTGQLNTEAFF
DNA: TGCGCCAGCAGGACCGGACAGCTGAACACTGAAGCTTTCTTT

J: TRBJ1-2
size: NA
D: NA
V: TRBV7-9
CDR3: CASSLEPQGKGYGYTF
DNA: TGTGCCAGCAGCTTAGAACCCCAGGGAAAAGGCTATGGCTACACCTTC

J: TRBJ1-4
size: NA
D: NA
V: TRBV6-5
CDR3: CASSYGSGLDEKLFF
DNA: TGTGCCAGCAGTTACGGATCAGGTTTGGATGAAAAACTGTTTTTT

J: TRBJ2-3
size: NA
D: NA
V: TRBV25-1
CDR3: CASSTPGQTDTQYF
DNA: TGTGCCAGCAGTACACCCGGACAGACAGATACGCAGTATTTT

J: TRBJ1-1
size: few
D: TRBD1
V: TRBV18
CDR3: CASSPGTGGRFAEAFF
DNA: TGTGCCAGCTCACCCGGGACAGGGGGCCGTTTTGCTGAAGCTTTCTTT

J: TRBJ1-4
size: NA
D: NA
V: TRBV2
CDR3: CASTLDRNEKLFF
DNA: TGTGCCAGCACCTTAGACAGGAATGAAAAACTGTTTTTT

J: TRBJ1-1
size: few
D: NA
V: TRBV5-8
CDR3: CASSLGLFVLNTEAFF
DNA: TGTGCCAGCAGCTTGGGACTTTTCGTCTTGAACACTGAAGCTTTCTTT

J: TRBJ2-7
size: NA
D: NA
V: TRBV11-2
CDR3: CASSLISGGDGSYEQYF
DNA: TGTGCCAGCAGCTTAATATCTGGAGGGGATGGTTCCTACGAGCAGTACTTC

J: TRBJ2-3
size: NA
D: NA
V: TRBV5-1
CDR3: CASSFGGTGTDTQYF
DNA: TGCGCCAGCAGCTTCGGAGGGACTGGCACAGATACGCAGTATTTT

J: TRBJ2-1
size: NA
D: NA
V: TRBV9
CDR3: CASSPLGSSYNEQFF
DNA: TGTGCCAGCAGCCCCTTGGGGAGCTCCTACAATGAGCAGTTCTTC

J: TRBJ1-1
size: NA
D: NA
V: TRBV5-1
CDR3: CASSNFMNTEAFF
DNA: TGCGCCAGCAGCAACTTTATGAACACTGAAGCTTTCTTT

J: TRBJ2-7
size: NA
D: TRBD1
V: TRBV13
CDR3: CASSLRQGALSYEQYF
DNA: TGTGCCAGCAGCCTAAGACAGGGGGCTTTATCCTACGAGCAGTACTTC

J: TRBJ1-5
size: NA
D: TRBD1
V: TRBV15
CDR3: CATSRGQGAGQPQHF
DNA: TGTGCCACCAGCAGGGGACAGGGGGCCGGTCAGCCCCAGCATTTT

J: TRBJ2-7
size: NA
D: TRBD1
V: TRBV2
CDR3: CASRWTGDNEQYF
DNA: TGTGCCAGCAGGTGGACAGGGGATAACGAGCAGTACTTC

J: TRBJ2-7
size: NA
D: TRBD1
V: TRBV13
CDR3: CVSSLEGTGSAEQYF
DNA: TGTGTCAGCAGCTTAGAGGGGACAGGGTCTGCCGAGCAGTACTTC

J: TRBJ2-7
size: NA
D: NA
V: TRBV9
CDR3: CASSVDHRNYEQYF
DNA: TGTGCCAGCAGCGTAGATCACAGAAACTACGAGCAGTACTTC

J: TRBJ1-1
size: NA
D: NA
V: TRBV12-5
CDR3: CASGTTVWANTEAFF
DNA: TGTGCTAGTGGTACGACAGTCTGGGCGAACACTGAAGCTTTCTTT

J: TRBJ2-2
size: NA
D: TRBD2
V: TRBV4-1
CDR3: CASSQAQRGYGTGELFF
DNA: TGCGCCAGCAGCCAGGCTCAGCGGGGGTACGGCACCGGGGAGCTGTTTTTT

J: TRBJ1-2
size: NA
D: NA
V: TRBV30
CDR3: CAWSPHTGPYGYTF
DNA: TGTGCCTGGAGCCCCCACACAGGACCCTATGGCTACACCTTC

J: TRBJ2-5
size: few
D: NA
V: TRBV4-1
CDR3: CASSFSGAQETQYF
DNA: TGCGCCAGCAGCTTCTCGGGTGCCCAAGAGACCCAGTACTTC

J: TRBJ1-5
size: NA
D: NA
V: TRBV7-9
CDR3: CASSLGSGMEGQPQHF
DNA: TGTGCCAGCAGCTTAGGGTCCGGTATGGAGGGGCAGCCCCAGCATTTT

J: TRBJ2-3
size: NA
D: NA
V: TRBV29-1
CDR3: CSVEQDSTDTQYF
DNA: TGCAGCGTTGAACAGGATAGCACAGATACGCAGTATTTT

J: TRBJ1-2
size: NA
D: NA
V: TRBV30
CDR3: CAWEAGNGYTF
DNA: TGTGCCTGGGAGGCAGGGAATGGCTACACCTTC

J: TRBJ1-1
size: few
D: TRBD1
V: TRBV5-1
CDR3: CASSPLRDSLNTEAFF
DNA: TGCGCCAGCAGCCCCCTTAGGGACAGCTTGAACACTGAAGCTTTCTTT

J: TRBJ1-4
size: NA
D: TRBD1
V: TRBV9
CDR3: CASSVASGTANEKLFF
DNA: TGTGCCAGCAGCGTCGCCTCCGGGACAGCAAATGAAAAACTGTTTTTT

J: TRBJ1-1
size: NA
D: NA
V: TRBV7-2
CDR3: CASSLTGNTEAFF
DNA: TGTGCCAGCAGCTTAACAGGCAACACTGAAGCTTTCTTT

J: TRBJ2-7
size: NA
D: TRBD2
V: TRBV6-1
CDR3: CASSVTGGYEQYF
DNA: TGTGCCAGCAGTGTAACGGGGGGCTACGAGCAGTACTTC

J: TRBJ2-5
size: NA
D: TRBD1
V: TRBV18
CDR3: CASSPLDRGEGETQYF
DNA: TGTGCCAGCTCACCTCTTGACAGGGGTGAAGGAGAGACCCAGTACTTC

J: TRBJ2-7
size: NA
D: NA
V: TRBV19
CDR3: CASSSRSGAYEQYF
DNA: TGTGCCAGTAGTTCCCGTAGCGGAGCGTACGAGCAGTACTTC

J: TRBJ2-1
size: NA
D: TRBD1
V: TRBV19
CDR3: CASSDRGLNEQFF
DNA: TGTGCCAGTTCGGACAGGGGGCTGAATGAGCAGTTCTTC

J: TRBJ1-5
size: NA
D: TRBD1
V: TRBV30
CDR3: CAWSVPDRLNQPQHF
DNA: TGTGCCTGGAGTGTCCCGGACAGGCTGAATCAGCCCCAGCATTTT

J: TRBJ2-7
size: NA
D: NA
V: TRBV11-2
CDR3: CANNLPPLYEQYF
DNA: TGTGCCAACAACTTACCTCCACTCTACGAGCAGTACTTC

J: TRBJ2-7
size: NA
D: NA
V: TRBV6-5
CDR3: CASSQRQEQYF
DNA: TGTGCCAGCAGCCAGAGACAGGAGCAGTACTTC

J: TRBJ1-4
size: NA
D: TRBD1
V: TRBV5-4
CDR3: CASSLGRGRGEKLFF
DNA: TGTGCCAGCAGCTTGGGCAGGGGGCGCGGTGAAAAACTGTTTTTT